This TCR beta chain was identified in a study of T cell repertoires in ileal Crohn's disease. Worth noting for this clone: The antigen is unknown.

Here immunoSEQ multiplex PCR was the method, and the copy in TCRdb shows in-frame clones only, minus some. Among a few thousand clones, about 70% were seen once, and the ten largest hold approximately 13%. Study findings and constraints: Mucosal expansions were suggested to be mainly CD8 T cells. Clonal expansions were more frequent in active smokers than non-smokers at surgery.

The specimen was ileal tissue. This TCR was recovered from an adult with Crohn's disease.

This CDR3 is CASSYGLAPIYEQYV. DNA for the CDR3: TGCGCCAGCAGCTATGGACTAGCGCCGATCTACGAGCAGTACGTC. The rearrangement links TRBV4-1 to TRBJ2-7, with 9 bases that match TRBD2. The CDR3 runs to 15 residues. V lost 5 bases, J lost 3 bases, and 8 bases stayed unmatched. Germline lookup yields CDR1 MGHRA and CDR2 YSYEKL.